This TCR beta chain was obtained from a study of CD8 T cells in Susac syndrome. With random hexamers, roughly 0.45 to 1 ug RNA was reverse transcribed. From the immunoSEQ multiplex PCR reads, TCRdb called clonotypes with MiXCR, one entry per CDR3 protein. The profile shows approximately 190,000 distinct CDR3 sequences, around 93% of them singletons. The CDR3 is 11 residues long. Germline lookup yields CDR1 SEHNR and CDR2 FQNEAQ (reference sequence). V was cut by 4 bases and J by 12 bases, with 10 bases left in between. This chain uses TRBV7-9 with TRBJ2-1, with unresolved D. What was sequenced was CD8+ T cells from PBMCs. The source is a human donor with Susac syndrome. CDR3 bases: TGTGCCAGCAGCTCCCCGCTCGGGCAGTTCTTC. Amino acid sequence: CASSSPLGQFF.